This is a list of T cell receptor beta chains from one sample in a study of T cell repertoires in cytomegalovirus infection. These receptors have no known antigen. TCRdb re-analysed the reads in MiXCR, keeping a single row per CDR3 protein. The sample records approximately 600,000 distinct CDR3 sequences, around 40% being singletons. The sequencing used cultured PBMCs, collected from culture after CMV antigen stimulation. These TCRs come from a human donor in good health (CMV status not recorded). Some clones in this sample may be carry-over from other donors' samples. The conserved cysteine and the conserved F or W are not part of the CDR3 here.

j_gene,v_gene,CDR3aa
TRBJ1-5,TRBV7-2,ASSLTGMTGDGNQPQH
TRBJ2-1,TRBV6-5,ASSYRAAGAYNEQF
TRBJ2-1,TRBV10-3,AISGPVGNEQF
TRBJ2-5,TRBV7-9,ASTERPGTLQETQY
TRBJ2-7,TRBV6-5,ASSRTSGPNGVQY
TRBJ1-2,TRBV6-4,ASRGGSGYT
TRBJ2-5,TRBV7-2,ASSFLVGTQY
TRBJ1-6,TRBV7-2,ASSQRGGGNSPLH
TRBJ1-4,TRBV7-6,ASRPLGNEKLF
TRBJ2-2,TRBV6-1,ASGGWTVNTGELF
TRBJ1-5,TRBV20-1,SATGGNQPQH
TRBJ2-2,TRBV11-2,ASSPAAATGELF
TRBJ2-7,TRBV12-3/TRBV12-4,ASSLGHTNSYEQY
TRBJ1-2,TRBV19,ASSMAGIGYT
TRBJ2-2,TRBV12-3/TRBV12-4,ASTPLGYYTGELF
TRBJ2-7,TRBV7-2,ANSFGLSSYEQY
TRBJ2-3,TRBV10-3,AISSEGDTQY
TRBJ2-3,TRBV11-2,ASSLRRLADTQY
TRBJ2-1,TRBV5-1,ASSLRTSGGPTYNEQF
TRBJ2-3,TRBV7-2,ASSPPATSVDTQY
TRBJ2-1,TRBV20-1,SGKTGDEQF
TRBJ2-7,TRBV7-2,ASSLVRDNSYEQY
TRBJ1-2,TRBV27,ASSLDRPDYGYT
TRBJ2-2,TRBV5-1,ASSFGLASGELF
TRBJ2-7,TRBV25-1,ASSAQGTSYEQY
TRBJ2-1,TRBV20-1,SARRSGTGGKF
TRBJ2-1,TRBV6-1,ASSESLRTPVYEQF
TRBJ2-3,TRBV19,ASSMGSGGRTDTQY
TRBJ2-5,TRBV10-3,AISDPERLAQETQY
TRBJ2-1,TRBV20-1,SAFPGPSPHNEQF